This TCR beta chain appears in the sequencing data of a study of CD8+CD57+ T cells in acquired aplastic anemia. Study background: Sorted CD4+ and CD8+ cells gave an average of 3.2 ug of DNA.

Genomic DNA constituted the template upon which TCR beta VDJ and CDR3 profiling was performed. TCRdb independently ran MiXCR on the reads; one entry per CDR3 protein. The table lists about 180,000 distinct CDR3 sequences, about half of them singletons. Study outcomes and limitations: No significant patient-versus-control difference appeared in CD8+ Simpson's diversity. Patients and controls were found to share approximately 31 CD8+ CDR3 sequences.

CD8+CD57+ cell expansion had been shown by flow cytometry in patients chosen for sequencing. Remarks on this clonotype: Its specificity is not known.

The sample was sorted CD4+, CD8+, or CD8+CD57+ T cells (not recorded which) from PBMCs. The TCR sequence derives from a human donor with aplastic anemia.

As DNA, the CDR3 is TGTGCCAGCAGCTCCACCCCCCTCCTTTCTCTTACAGGGGGAGCTTTCTTT. This translates into CASSSTPLLSLTGGAFF. The V call is TRBV5-4, the J call TRBJ1-1; 8 bases fit TRBD1. V shed 3 bases and J 10 bases; nucleotides not matched to a gene: 20. Germline V lookup: CDR1 SGHNT, CDR2 YYREEE (reference sequence). There are 17 residues in the CDR3.